This record covers a single T cell receptor (beta chain). Antigen specificity is unknown. For the second PCR, which ran for about 7 to 12 cycles, a sample-barcoded 5' primer and a J-beta primer mix were used. The authors tagged each cDNA molecule using a template-switch adaptor with 12 random nucleotides. TCRdb reanalysed the 5' RACE reads using MiXCR and keeps one entry per CDR3 protein. The sample carries about 1.6 million distinct CDR3 sequences, approximately 32% recorded once. The entry originates in a study of blood T cells in healthy people across ages. Study conclusions and caveats: Estimates based on one million T cells were treated as lower bounds. In long-lived donors, naive CD4+ cell counts and diversity exceeded those of aged donors. Higher naive T cell percentage went strongly together with higher TCR beta diversity.

The clonotype was recovered from a woman in her thirties in good health. Sequencing was done on a sample of blood.

The CDR3 spells CASSYLGQGFSNQPQHF. The CDR3 DNA follows: TGTGCCAGCAGTTACTTGGGACAGGGGTTTAGCAATCAGCCCCAGCATTTT. The chain combines TRBV6-6 with TRBJ1-5; 10 bases fit TRBD1. There are 17 residues in the CDR3. V shed 1 base and J 0 bases; nucleotides not matched to a gene: 3. Germline V lookup: CDR1 MNHNY, CDR2 SVGAGI (reference sequence).